The 27 T cell receptor beta chains below all came from one sample that was sequenced in a study of Graves' ophthalmopathy and Graves' hyperthyroidism. RNA transcripts served as template for amplifying TCR beta CDR3 sequences. The workflow started with a first-round RT-PCR run with HTBI primers and then moved on to a second-round multiplex PCR. TCRdb re-derived calls from the multiplex PCR reads in MiXCR, one entry per CDR3 protein. This sample carries roughly 400,000 distinct CDR3 sequences, about 18% of them seen once, and the ten largest clones take roughly 2.4%. The sample consisted of peripheral blood. The receptors come from an adult woman with stable Graves' hyperthyroidism.

This clonotype showed up many times. This chain links TRBV30 with TRBJ2-7; 7 bases align to TRBD1. CDR1 and CDR2 from the germline V gene are GTSNPN and SVGIG (reference sequence). The V and J ends lost 0 bases and 3 bases, in that order; junction bases with no gene match: 5. This CDR3 has 14 residues. The CDR3: CAWSVRDSYYEQYF. CDR3 coding DNA: TGTGCCTGGAGTGTACGGGACAGTTACTACGAGCAGTACTTC.

The chain carries TRBV7-6 and TRBJ2-7; possibly TRBD1 for D (6 bases). The CDR3 contains 17 residues. CDR1 is SGHVS and CDR2 is FNYEAQ in the germline V gene. Trimming pared 4 bases from V and 0 bases from J, leaving 19 bases between. The CDR3 spells CASSSDLQGWGSYEQYF. The CDR3 DNA follows: TGTGCCAGCAGCTCCGACCTACAGGGTTGGGGCTCCTACGAGCAGTACTTC.

This clonotype was seen many times. The V and J genes are TRBV27 and TRBJ2-7; D is ambiguous. V was clipped by 2 bases and J by 7 bases, with 15 bases between them. The CDR3 is 14 residues long. Germline loops: CDR1 MNHEY, CDR2 SMNVEV (reference sequence). Written as DNA, the CDR3 is TGTGCCAGCAGTTTACTCCCATATGGTGAGGAGCAGTACTTC. Its protein product is CASSLLPYGEEQYF.

This clonotype was recorded many times. The J gene is TRBJ1-5, the V gene TRBV7-2; maybe TRBD1 (6 bases). This CDR3 region has 15 residues. Between the trimmed V and J ends, which lost 3 bases and 2 bases, there was a span of 11 bases. CDR1 is SGHTA, CDR2 FQGNSA, per germline. The CDR3 DNA follows: TGTGCCAGCAGCTTCAGGACAGACCGCAATCAGCCCCAGCATTTT. Encoded protein: CASSFRTDRNQPQHF.

This clonotype was counted many times. J is TRBJ1-1 and V is TRBV28; 8 bases line up with TRBD1. V shed 6 bases, J shed 10 bases, and the junction held 7 bases outside the gene matches. In germline, CDR1 is MDHEN, CDR2 SYDVKM. This CDR3 spans 12 amino acids. DNA for the CDR3: TGTGCCAGCAGGGCGGACAGGGCCGGAGCTTTCTTT. Its translation: CASRADRAGAFF.

This clonotype was recorded many times. The chain uses TRBV7-2 and TRBJ1-6; no reliable D call. V lost 1 base and J lost 6, with 10 bases in between. The CDR3 is 15 amino acids. Germline CDR1 reads SGHTA; CDR2 reads FQGNSA. This CDR3 is CASSLVRPPNSPLHF. CDR3 nucleotide sequence: TGTGCCAGCAGCTTAGTACGACCTCCTAATTCACCCCTCCACTTT.

This clonotype was recorded at least ten times. The chain has TRBV30 and TRBJ1-1; D not resolved. The CDR3 is 15 amino acids. Germline lookup yields CDR1 GTSNPN and CDR2 SVGIG (reference sequence). Trimming removed 1 base at V and 7 bases at J, with 19 bases between. In DNA form, the CDR3 reads TGTGCCTGGAGTGCCGCGACGGCCCGGTGGGGTGAAGCTTTCTTT. It translates to CAWSAATARWGEAFF.

The V and J genes are TRBV5-1 and TRBJ2-2, with D uncertain. The CDR3 length is 13 residues. CDR1 is SGHRS and CDR2 is YFSETQ in the germline V gene. V lost 1 base and J 9 bases, leaving 10 bases between the germline ends. Here the CDR3 reads CASSLLSGRELFF. In nucleotides, the CDR3 is TGCGCCAGCAGCTTGTTGAGTGGCCGGGAGCTGTTTTTT. Variable domain in full (rest from reference TRBV5-1 and TRBJ2-2): KAGVTQTPRYLIKTRGQQVTLSCSPISGHRSVSWYQQTPGQGLQFLFEYFSETQRNKGNFPGRFSGRQFSNSRSEMNVSTLELGDSALYLCASSLLSGRELFFGEGSRLTVL.

The table lists this clonotype with many counts. This chain links TRBV28 with TRBJ1-5; no definite D call. Per the germline V gene, CDR1 is MDHEN and CDR2 is SYDVKM. The V and J ends lost 5 bases and 1 base respectively, with 12 bases between them. CDR3 size: 15 residues. The CDR3 DNA sequence: TGTGCCAGCAGTCCTGGCGTCAGAAGCAATCAGCCCCAGCATTTT. It translates to CASSPGVRSNQPQHF.

This clonotype was detected ten times or more. The chain is built from TRBV29-1 and TRBJ2-5; tentative D call: TRBD2 (5 bases). Trimming left V 6 bases short and J 5 bases short, with 31 bases between. Germline CDR1 SQVTM, CDR2 ANQGSEA. The CDR3 spans 18 residues. The CDR3 reads CSVTLATEPDWGRETQYF. The CDR3 nucleotides are TGCAGCGTAACTTTAGCGACGGAGCCTGACTGGGGTCGGGAGACCCAGTACTTC.

The table lists this clonotype with many counts. This chain joins TRBV6-5 and TRBJ2-7, with 7 bases that match TRBD2. Germline V lookup: CDR1 MNHEY, CDR2 SVGAGI. This CDR3 contains 14 residues. V dropped 8 bases and J dropped 6; count of bases not matched to a gene: 13. This CDR3 is CASSGSAGVGEQYF. The CDR3 nucleotides are TGTGCCAGCTCTGGCTCGGCGGGAGTTGGCGAGCAGTACTTC.

This clonotype was counted at least ten times. At one of its ends the junction is not consistent with the germline gene, which may arise from a read error. V and J are TRBV7-2 and TRBJ1-2; tentative D call: TRBD1 (5 bases). Per the germline V gene, CDR1 is SGHTA and CDR2 is FQGNSA. The CDR3 consists of 15 residues. CDR3 in amino acids: CASSPGRGLHYGYTF. The CDR3, as DNA: TGTGCAAGCAGCCCCGGGCGGGGGTTGCACTATGGCTACACCTTC.

Comments on this clonotype: A much larger clone differs from this one at a single base, so this may be a read error. The CDR3 protein is CASTAGGLGAWTGELSF. Written as DNA, the CDR3 is TGTGCCAGCACGGCAGGGGGGCTTGGTGCGTGGACCGGGGAGCTGTCTTTT. The J gene is TRBJ2-2, the V gene TRBV11-2; D may be TRBD1 (7 bases). This CDR3 contains 17 residues. Germline V gives CDR1 SGHAT, CDR2 FQNNGV.

This clonotype was observed at least ten times. This chain joins TRBV5-1 and TRBJ2-5; D perhaps matches TRBD1 (6 bases). This CDR3 has 18 amino acids. The V end lost 0 bases, the J end lost 5 bases, and 23 bases lay between the germline ends. CDR1 SGHRS and CDR2 YFSETQ come from the germline V gene. The CDR3 is CASSLAKYLSGERETQYF. DNA for the CDR3: TGCGCCAGCAGCTTGGCCAAATACCTCTCAGGGGAGCGGGAGACCCAGTACTTC.

The chain joins TRBV12-3 or TRBV12-4 to TRBJ2-5; D unresolved. This CDR3 has 12 residues. V was pared by 4 bases and J by 3 bases, with 6 bases between. CDR3 bases: TGTGCCAGCAGTTGGGCAGAAGAGACCCAGTACTTC. Translation gives CASSWAEETQYF.

The chain recombines TRBV28 with TRBJ1-3, with D hard to call. Trimming stripped 2 bases from V and 7 bases from J, with 12 bases between. The germline gives CDR1 MDHEN, CDR2 SYDVKM. This CDR3 region has 14 residues. The CDR3, as DNA: TGTGCCAGCAGTTTACTCGTGGGAGGCAACACCATATATTTT. This gives the protein CASSLLVGGNTIYF.

This clonotype was observed a handful of times. At one boundary the junction diverges from the germline segment, which might be a read error. The chain joins TRBV7-2 to TRBJ2-5; a weak D match, TRBD1 (6 bases). The CDR3 is 13 amino acids. Germline values: CDR1 SGHTA, CDR2 FQGNSA. CDR3 nucleotides: TGTGCCAGCAGCCGGACAGCCCAAGAGACCAAGTACTTC. Protein product: CASSRTAQETKYF.

The chain joins TRBV29-1 to TRBJ1-2; tentatively, D is TRBD1 (6 bases). This CDR3 comprises 13 residues. Germline V gives CDR1 SQVTM, CDR2 ANQGSEA. V was clipped by 4 bases and J by 7 bases, with 16 bases between them. DNA for the CDR3: TGCAGCGTTGGGGGGTTGGGGGCTCTTGGCTACACCTTC. This encodes CSVGGLGALGYTF.

This clonotype was recorded at least ten times. CDR3 amino acids: CASSLGRAKNIQYF. For the CDR3, the DNA is TGTGCCAGCAGCTTAGGAAGAGCCAAAAACATTCAGTACTTC. The rearrangement links TRBV13 to TRBJ2-4; no reliable D call. Trimming cost V 0 bases and J 0 bases, with 3 bases left between them. The CDR3 is 14 residues long. CDR1 and CDR2 (germline): PRHDT, FYEKMQ (reference sequence).

This clonotype was detected a few times. This chain joins TRBV4-1 and TRBJ1-1, with 9 bases identical to TRBD1. This CDR3 has 17 residues. With V trimmed by 1 base and J by 4 bases, 10 bases remained unmatched. Germline V gene data show CDR1 as MGHRA and CDR2 as YSYEKL. For the CDR3, the DNA is TGCGCCAGCAGCCAAGTTTGGACAGGGGCGTCAGGCACTGAAGCTTTCTTT. Translating it yields CASSQVWTGASGTEAFF.

The table lists this clonotype with a few counts. The rearrangement joins TRBV3-1 to TRBJ1-5; unclear D gene. This CDR3 is 14 amino acids long. CDR1 is LGHDT, CDR2 YNNKEL, per germline (reference sequence). The ends were cut back, 3 bases at V and 2 bases at J, with 8 bases in the middle. DNA for the CDR3: TGTGCCAGCAGCCACTATGGGGGCAATCAGCCCCAGCATTTT. Translation: CASSHYGGNQPQHF.

This clonotype has more than one count but fewer than ten. This chain connects TRBV5-1 to TRBJ2-2, with TRBD2 as a possible D gene (5 bases). Germline V gives CDR1 SGHRS, CDR2 YFSETQ. V was trimmed by 3 bases and J by 0 bases, leaving 9 bases between them. This CDR3 has 15 amino acids. CDR3 sequence (DNA): TGCGCCAGCAGCTGGACTTGGCCGAACACCGGGGAGCTGTTTTTT. It encodes CASSWTWPNTGELFF.

This clonotype was detected ten times or more. The chain couples TRBV11-1 to TRBJ1-5; 8 nucleotides agree with TRBD1. The CDR3 has 17 amino acids. J was trimmed by 0 bases and V by 5 bases; bases with no gene match: 9. Germline V lookup: CDR1 SGHAT, CDR2 FQDESV (reference sequence). CDR3 residues: CASSLRDRLYSNQPQHF. In nucleotides, the CDR3 is TGTGCCAGCAGCCTACGGGACAGGTTATATAGCAATCAGCCCCAGCATTTT.

This clonotype was seen many times. The rearrangement links TRBV11-2 to TRBJ2-6; a weak D match, TRBD2 (5 bases). The CDR3 is made up of 17 amino acids. Trimming removed 6 bases at V and 4 bases at J, with 19 bases between. Germline CDR1 is SGHAT and CDR2 is FQNNGV. The CDR3 region is CASRLSGLRIGANVLTF. For the CDR3, the DNA is TGTGCCAGCAGGTTGTCAGGACTTCGTATAGGGGCCAACGTCCTGACTTTC.

This clonotype was found many times. J is TRBJ1-6 and V is TRBV28, with D tentatively TRBD1 (6 bases). CDR1 MDHEN and CDR2 SYDVKM come from the germline V gene. The CDR3 runs to 11 residues. The V gene lost 3 bases and the J gene lost 16 bases, with 10 bases spanning the gap. CDR3 residues: CASSFRGKLHF. CDR3 nucleotide sequence: TGTGCCAGCAGTTTCAGGGGTAAACTCCACTTT.

In its sample, this clonotype was seen many times. The V call is TRBV28, the J call TRBJ2-4; D is perhaps TRBD1 (5 bases). V lost 7 bases and J 7 bases, leaving 23 bases between the germline ends. Germline V gene lookup returns CDR1 MDHEN and CDR2 SYDVKM. CDR3 length: 16 residues. CDR3 loop: CASTHPWGSLSNIQYF. Here the CDR3 DNA reads TGTGCCAGCACTCATCCCTGGGGCTCTCTCTCCAACATTCAGTACTTC.

This clonotype was detected many times. A read error is likely, as this CDR3 ends without the conserved phenylalanine or tryptophan. V is TRBV12-3 or TRBV12-4 and J is TRBJ1-2, with D perhaps matching TRBD1 (5 bases). The ends were cut back, 6 bases at V and 4 bases at J, with 15 bases in the middle. This CDR3 is built from 14 residues. CDR3: CASRPGRLTYGYTS. The CDR3 DNA reads TGTGCCAGCAGGCCGGGACGACTCACCTATGGCTACACCTCC.